Below, one T cell receptor beta chain is given with its context. Its antigen is currently unknown. The data derive from a study of cytomegalovirus exposure and HLA in healthy donors. Background on the study: The Caucasian-associated ancestry cluster contained approximately 81% of the approximately 420 genotyped donors. Study outcomes and limitations: Association of 16,951 TCR beta sequences with HLA alleles was found at 0.05 false discovery rate in a later analysis. V- and J-gene trimming in TCR beta was tied to a missense DCLRE1C variant by an analysis performed later.

V lost 0 bases and J lost 1, with 4 bases in between. The length of the CDR3 is 14 residues. Germline V gene lookup returns CDR1 SGDLS and CDR2 YYNGEE. With 60 Vbeta and 13 Jbeta primers, the PCR was carried out. Under the authors' procedure: Later, some 75 million unique TCR beta chains were counted in an analysis, and roughly 11 million of them were shared. Generated by immunoSEQ multiplex PCR, the TCRdb table keeps only in-frame clones and is missing some. For V, J and clone size, that table is used; D and trimming come from the DNA. Reported are about 130,000 clones; the ten largest clones contain roughly 2%.

The rearrangement joins TRBV9 to TRBJ2-2; D remains unclear. This clonotype originated in a woman aged 60-75 years in good health and CMV-seronegative. What was sequenced was PBMCs. The CDR3 region is CASSVGQNTGELFF. The CDR3 DNA sequence: TGTGCCAGCAGCGTAGGACAGAACACCGGGGAGCTGTTTTTT. The full variable domain, rest sourced from reference TRBV9 and TRBJ2-2, is DSGVTQTPKHLITATGQRVTLRCSPRSGDLSVYWYQQSLDQGLQFLIQYYNGEERAKGNILERFSAQQFPDLHSELNLSSLELGDSALYFCASSVGQNTGELFFGEGSRLTVL.